Given below is one T cell receptor (beta chain) in context. Its target is unknown. V was cut by 6 bases and J by 8 bases, with 10 bases left in between. Germline V CDR1 and CDR2: MDHEN, SYDVKM. The CDR3 contains 11 residues. TCRdb's copy holds only in-frame clones and misses some; the assay was immunoSEQ multiplex PCR. Among 95,000 to 150,000 clones, about 93% were seen once, and the ten largest hold around 5%. The entry originates in a study of T cell responses to AZD1222 COVID-19 vaccine. The study's findings and limits: In a largely white British group with more females than males, clonal diversity was possibly underestimated. Two AZD1222 doses significantly raised spike-specific TCR breadth and depth over controls. The repertoires were collected only after the peak T cell response. Just a handful of people given AZD1222 tested seropositive at baseline.

Sequences were derived from peripheral blood, sampled 28 days after the second AZD1222 dose. The chain uses TRBV28 and TRBJ1-2; no reliable D call. The source is an adult who received the AZD1222 COVID-19 vaccine. CDR3 residues: CASSLGLGYTF. The CDR3 DNA reads TGTGCCAGCAGCCTAGGGCTAGGCTACACCTTC.